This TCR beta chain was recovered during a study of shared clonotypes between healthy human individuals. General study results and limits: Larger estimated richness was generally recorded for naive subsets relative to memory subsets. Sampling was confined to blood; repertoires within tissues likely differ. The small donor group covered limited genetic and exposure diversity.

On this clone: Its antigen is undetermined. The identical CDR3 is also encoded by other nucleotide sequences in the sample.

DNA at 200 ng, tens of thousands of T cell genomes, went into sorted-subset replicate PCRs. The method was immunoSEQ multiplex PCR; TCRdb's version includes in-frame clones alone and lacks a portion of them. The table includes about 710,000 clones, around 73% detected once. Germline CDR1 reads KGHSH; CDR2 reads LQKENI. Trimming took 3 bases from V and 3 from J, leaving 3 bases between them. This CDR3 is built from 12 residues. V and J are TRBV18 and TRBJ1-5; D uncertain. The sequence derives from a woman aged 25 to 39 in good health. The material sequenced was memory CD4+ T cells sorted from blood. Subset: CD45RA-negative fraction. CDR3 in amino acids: CASSPPNQPQHF. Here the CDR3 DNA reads TGTGCCAGCTCACCTCCCAATCAGCCCCAGCATTTT. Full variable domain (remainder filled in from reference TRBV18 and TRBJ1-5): NAGVMQNPRHLVRRRGQEARLRCSPMKGHSHVYWYRQLPEEGLKFMVYLQKENIIDESGMPKERFSAEFPKEGPSILRIQQVVRGDSAAYFCASSPPNQPQHFGDGTRLSIL.